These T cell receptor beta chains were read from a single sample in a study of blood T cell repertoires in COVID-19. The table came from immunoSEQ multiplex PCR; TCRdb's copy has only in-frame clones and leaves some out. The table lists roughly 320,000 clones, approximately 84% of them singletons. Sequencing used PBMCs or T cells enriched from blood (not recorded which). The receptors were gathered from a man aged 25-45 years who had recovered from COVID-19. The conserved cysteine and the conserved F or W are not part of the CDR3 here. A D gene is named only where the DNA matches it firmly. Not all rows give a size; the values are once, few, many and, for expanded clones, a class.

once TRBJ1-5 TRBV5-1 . ASSLGTLRNQPQH
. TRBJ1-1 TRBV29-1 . SGQEDMNTEAF
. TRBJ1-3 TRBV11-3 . ASSSRSGEAGNTIY
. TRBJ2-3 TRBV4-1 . ASSQDLVASDTQY
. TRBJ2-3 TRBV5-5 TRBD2 ASSLGTSGATDTQY
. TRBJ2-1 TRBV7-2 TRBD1 ASSLNRGSNEQF
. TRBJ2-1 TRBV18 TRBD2 ASSPGGDSYNKQF
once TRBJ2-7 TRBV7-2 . ASSSYVSSYEQY
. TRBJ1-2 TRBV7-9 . ASTPQRGGNGYT
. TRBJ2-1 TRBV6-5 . ASRPGLGAEQF
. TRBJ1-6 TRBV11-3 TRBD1 ASSFTTGQVGSPLH
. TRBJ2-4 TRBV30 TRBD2 AWSRASGRNIQY
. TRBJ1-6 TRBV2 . ASSLKRDSPLH
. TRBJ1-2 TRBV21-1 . ASYFPSNYGYT
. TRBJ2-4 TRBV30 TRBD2 ARSGSVKNIQY
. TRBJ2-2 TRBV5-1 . ASSLARQGDTGELF
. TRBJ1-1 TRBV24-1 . ATSDSTLNTEAF
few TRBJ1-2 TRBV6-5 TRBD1 ASIQGGANYGYT
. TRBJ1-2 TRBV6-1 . ASRTVHRGYGYT
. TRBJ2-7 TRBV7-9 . ASSLAFRGLGEQY
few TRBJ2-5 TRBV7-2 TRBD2 ASSLRGSGGPQETQY
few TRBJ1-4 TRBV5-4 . ASSLGSRSDEKLF
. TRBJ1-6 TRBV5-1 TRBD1 ASSLGGQGDSPLH
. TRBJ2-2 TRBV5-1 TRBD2 ASTLIASGTTGELF
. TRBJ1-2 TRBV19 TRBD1 ASSIGGGGYYGYT
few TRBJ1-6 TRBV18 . ASSLTGGEGNSPLH
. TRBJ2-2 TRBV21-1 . ASSKGARTRQGGYTGELF
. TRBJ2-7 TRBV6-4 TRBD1 ASNDREATSYEQY
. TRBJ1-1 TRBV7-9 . ASSPYVGENTEAF
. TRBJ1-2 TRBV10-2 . ASSQQGGYGYT
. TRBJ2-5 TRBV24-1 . ATSDPGLGSGETQY
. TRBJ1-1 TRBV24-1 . ATSDPHRYEAF
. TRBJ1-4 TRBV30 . AWERTDSEKLF
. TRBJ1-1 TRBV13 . ASSFPGTGTEAF
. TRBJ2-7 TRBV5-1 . ASRAREGVYEQY
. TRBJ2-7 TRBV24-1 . ATSDFSGTAGPYEQY
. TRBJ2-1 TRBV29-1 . SVDGEQGNEQF
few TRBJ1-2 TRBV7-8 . ASTPDRRYGYT
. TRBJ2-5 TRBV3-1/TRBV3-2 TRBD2 ASSQGGLAGGETQY
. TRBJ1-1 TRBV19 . ASSLLPNTEAF
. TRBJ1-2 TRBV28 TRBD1 ASTSDRAIAGYT
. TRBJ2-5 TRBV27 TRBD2 ASSQRTRETQY
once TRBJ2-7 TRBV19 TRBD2 ASSPAGALYEQY
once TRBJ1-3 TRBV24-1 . ATSAGAGNTIY
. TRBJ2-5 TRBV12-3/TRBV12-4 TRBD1 ASSIGQGETQY
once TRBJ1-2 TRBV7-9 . ASSPPAGGLIGYT
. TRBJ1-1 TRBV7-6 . ASSRWQGTEAF
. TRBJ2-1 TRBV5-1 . ASSRTTRGDNEQF
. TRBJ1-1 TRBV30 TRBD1 AWSTGTGGRAF